This passage covers 17 T cell receptor beta chains from one sample sequenced in a study of cytomegalovirus exposure and HLA in healthy donors. PCR used 60 Vbeta primers and 13 Jbeta primers. Assay used: immunoSEQ multiplex PCR; TCRdb lists only in-frame clones, some missing. This table has around 150,000 clones, roughly four fifths appearing once. Sequenced: PBMCs. Receptor source: a woman in her 40s in good health and CMV-seronegative.

CDR3 nucleotide sequence: TGTGCCATCAGTGAGTCGGGGACTAGCGGGCAGGTGGAGCAGTTCTTC. Residues: CAISESGTSGQVEQFF. This sequence joins TRBV10-3 and TRBJ2-1, with TRBD2 matching over 12 bases. This CDR3 is built from 16 residues. In germline, CDR1 is ENHRY, CDR2 SYGVKD. J was trimmed by 10 bases and V by 0 bases; bases with no gene match: 7.

This chain connects TRBV2 to TRBJ2-1; TRBD1 agrees at 7 bases. Germline loops: CDR1 SNHLY, CDR2 FYNNEI. The CDR3 is 15 residues long. Trimming removed 6 bases from V and 2 bases from J; junction bases left unmatched: 7. CDR3 amino acids: CASRRADRTYNEQFF. The CDR3 DNA reads TGTGCCAGCAGGAGGGCGGACAGGACCTACAATGAGCAGTTCTTC.

The CDR3 bases are TGTGCCTTTAGCGGGACGAACACCGGGGAGCTGTTTTTT. The encoded protein is CAFSGTNTGELFF. The rearrangement uses TRBV2 and TRBJ2-2, with 8 bases identical to TRBD2. The germline V gene has CDR1 SNHLY and CDR2 FYNNEI. The CDR3 extends over 13 amino acids. With V trimmed by 11 bases and J by 0 bases, 2 bases remained unmatched.

V and J are TRBV11-3 and TRBJ2-7, with TRBD2 matching 10 bases. The CDR3 is made up of 15 amino acids. The junction had 4 bases not matched to a gene; V was cut back by 3 bases and J by 2 bases. CDR1 is SGHNT and CDR2 is YENEEA in the germline V gene. The CDR3 is CASSFQAGGPYEQYF. The CDR3 nucleotides read TGTGCCAGCAGCTTCCAAGCGGGAGGGCCCTACGAGCAGTACTTC.

CDR3 coding DNA: TGTGCCAGCAGCAAATGGGGGGGAGAACGCGAGCAGTACTTC. This sequence encodes CASSKWGGEREQYF. The chain links TRBV5-4 to TRBJ2-7; 7 positions match TRBD2. Looked up from germline, CDR1 is SGHNT and CDR2 is YYREEE (reference sequence). The CDR3 has 14 amino acids. V dropped 4 bases and J dropped 6; count of bases not matched to a gene: 10.

CDR3 nucleotides: TGTGCCAGCAGTTTCGTCGACAGAACCTACGAGCAGTACTTC. Translation gives CASSFVDRTYEQYF. This sequence joins TRBV27 and TRBJ2-7; possibly TRBD1 for D (5 bases). The CDR3 extends over 14 amino acids. V was pared by 3 bases and J by 2 bases, with 11 bases between. Germline assignment: CDR1 MNHEY and CDR2 SMNVEV (reference sequence).

V is TRBV28 and J is TRBJ2-7; D perhaps matches TRBD1 (6 bases). Trimming took 4 bases from V and 1 from J, leaving 14 bases between them. Germline V gives CDR1 MDHEN, CDR2 SYDVKM. This CDR3 spans 15 amino acids. The CDR3 nucleotides are TGTGCCAGCAGTTCTTCAGGGGCCCCTTCCTACGAGCAGTACTTC. Its protein is CASSSSGAPSYEQYF.

V usage is TRBV2 and J usage is TRBJ2-7, with a weak D call TRBD1 (5 bases). Germline V lookup: CDR1 SNHLY, CDR2 FYNNEI. The CDR3 contains 12 residues. This chain's CDR3 is CGSRAGLHEQYF. For the CDR3, the DNA is TGTGGCTCCCGAGCAGGGCTCCACGAGCAGTACTTC.

This clone appeared a single time. The J gene is TRBJ1-4, the V gene TRBV29-1; TRBD1 agrees at 8 bases. CDR3 length equals 12 residues. J was trimmed by 8 bases and V by 5 bases; bases with no gene match: 4. CDR1 and CDR2 (germline): SQVTM, ANQGSEA. The CDR3 bases are TGCAGCGTTTCAGGGGGCGAGGAAAAACTGTTTTTT. As protein: CSVSGGEEKLFF. Filled out from reference TRBV29-1 and TRBJ1-4, the complete variable domain reads SAVISQKPSRDICQRGTSLTIQCQVDSQVTMMFWYRQQPGQSLTLIATANQGSEATYESGFVIDKFPISRPNLTFSTLTVSNMSPEDSSIYLCSVSGGEEKLFFGSGTQLSVL.

The V call is TRBV10-3, the J call TRBJ1-2; no reliable D call. This CDR3 comprises 13 residues. Trimming pared 4 bases from V and 8 bases from J, leaving 14 bases between. Germline lookup yields CDR1 ENHRY and CDR2 SYGVKD. CDR3 protein: CAISGGGREGYTF. In DNA, the CDR3 is TGTGCCATCAGTGGTGGAGGGCGAGAGGGCTACACCTTC.

As DNA, the CDR3 is TGTGCCAGTAGTAGGGGTAGCGACCATACAGATACGCAGTATTTT. This translates into CASSRGSDHTDTQYF. V is TRBV19 and J is TRBJ2-3, with D maybe TRBD2 (5 bases). Germline-derived CDR1 and CDR2 are LNHDA and SQIVND (reference sequence). This CDR3 has 15 amino acids. V was pared by 4 bases and J by 3 bases, with 14 bases between.

This clone was counted between two and nine times. The chain links TRBV29-1 to TRBJ2-3; 12 bases fit TRBD2. Germline V CDR1 and CDR2: SQVTM, ANQGSEA. The CDR3 runs to 14 residues. After removal of 6 bases from V and 6 bases from J, the junction contained 7 bases not matched to a gene. CDR3 amino acids: CSVKLAGGSDTQYF. The CDR3 region has the DNA TGCAGCGTCAAACTAGCGGGAGGATCGGATACGCAGTATTTT.

The V and J genes are TRBV19 and TRBJ2-5; 8 bases are shared with TRBD1. CDR1 and CDR2 from the germline V gene are LNHDA and SQIVND (reference sequence). The CDR3 loop spans 14 amino acids. Trimming removed 3 bases from V and 5 bases from J; junction bases left unmatched: 5. Written as DNA, the CDR3 is TGTGCCAGTAGTATCCAGGGGGCTAGGGAGACCCAGTACTTC. Translation: CASSIQGARETQYF. The complete variable domain, with remaining parts taken from reference TRBV19 and TRBJ2-5, reads DGGITQSPKYLFRKEGQNVTLSCEQNLNHDAMYWYRQDPGQGLRLIYYSQIVNDFQKGDIAEGYSVSREKKESFPLTVTSAQKNPTAFYLCASSIQGARETQYFGPGTRLLVL.

This clone was seen a few times. The chain is built from TRBV4-1 and TRBJ1-5; 9 nucleotides align to TRBD1. This CDR3 has 14 residues. Trimming at V came to 3 bases and at J to 7 bases, leaving 4 bases not matched to a gene. The V gene's germline CDR1 is MGHRA and CDR2 YSYEKL. CDR3 sequence: CASSQTTGGQPQHF. The CDR3, as DNA: TGCGCCAGCAGCCAGACAACAGGGGGCCAGCCCCAGCATTTT.

The chain carries TRBV30 and TRBJ2-5; D may be TRBD1 (5 bases). The CDR3 is 14 residues long. Looked up from germline, CDR1 is GTSNPN and CDR2 is SVGIG (reference sequence). Trimming removed 4 bases from V and 1 base from J, with 13 bases in between. The CDR3 coding sequence is TGTGCCTGGACAGGCAGGGTCTTCCAAGAGACCCAGTACTTC. Translating gives CAWTGRVFQETQYF.

The CDR3 region has the DNA TGCGCCAGCACCGCTTCGAACGGTCAAGGGGGTCAGTACTTC. Translation: CASTASNGQGGQYF. The chain recombines TRBV5-1 with TRBJ2-4, with D maybe TRBD1 (6 bases). CDR1 is SGHRS, CDR2 YFSETQ, per germline. The CDR3 extends over 14 amino acids. Trimming left V 6 bases short and J 12 bases short, with 22 bases between.

The rearrangement links TRBV7-9 to TRBJ2-5; a possible D gene is TRBD2 (5 bases). The CDR3 totals 16 residues. Germline V gene data show CDR1 as SEHNR and CDR2 as FQNEAQ (reference sequence). V shed 10 bases and J shed 2 bases, with 23 bases lying between them. In DNA, the CDR3 is TGTGCCACGATCGCTAGCAGGTTGGGGAGACAAGAGACCCAGTACTTC. This gives the protein CATIASRLGRQETQYF.